This TCR beta chain originates from a study of CD8 T cells in ankylosing spondylitis. General study findings and limits: The clones that were linked to disease were reported to be significantly enriched in matched synovial fluid samples from ankylosing spondylitis patients. In peripheral blood, disease-linked CD8+ clones occurred at relatively low frequencies.

Each TCR beta library was made by quantitative 5'-RACE that incorporated molecular barcodes. TCRdb processed the 5' RACE reads anew with MiXCR; each CDR3 protein has one entry. The profile shows 200,000 to 250,000 distinct CDR3 sequences, 30% to 35% of them singletons. The count of this clonotype is one. As yet, its antigen is unknown. Trimming took 0 bases from V and 4 from J, leaving 13 bases between them. Germline CDR1 and CDR2: SGDLS and YYNGEE. There are 15 residues in the CDR3. Sequencing was done on a sample of blood, either unsorted or a sorted T cell fraction (not recorded which). The rearrangement uses TRBV9 and TRBJ2-5; D is perhaps TRBD2 (6 bases). The origin of this receptor is a male donor with ankylosing spondylitis or in good health (not recorded which). The CDR3 sequence: CASSVAGVAGETQYF. For the CDR3, the DNA is TGTGCCAGCAGCGTAGCGGGGGTCGCCGGAGAGACCCAGTACTTC. Drawing the rest from reference TRBV9 and TRBJ2-5, the complete variable domain is DSGVTQTPKHLITATGQRVTLRCSPRSGDLSVYWYQQSLDQGLQFLIQYYNGEERAKGNILERFSAQQFPDLHSELNLSSLELGDSALYFCASSVAGVAGETQYFGPGTRLLVL.